Below are 23 T cell receptor beta chains sequenced from a single sample in a study of chemoradiotherapy in HPV16-positive cancers. Repertoires were generated with immunoSEQ multiplex PCR, while TCRdb's copy carries only in-frame clones and drops some. The data show 20,000 to 30,000 clones, roughly 87% seen once. This specimen was blood, taken from a patient who underwent chemoradiotherapy. The receptors stem from a human donor with HPV-associated anogenital cancer.

The V gene is TRBV9, the J gene TRBJ1-5; D remains ambiguous. Trimming left V 7 bases short and J 3 bases short, with 5 bases between. CDR1 and CDR2 from the germline V gene are SGDLS and YYNGEE. This CDR3 is built from 11 residues. CDR3 in DNA: TGTGCCAGCGGGGACAATCAGCCCCAGCATTTT. Protein sequence: CASGDNQPQHF.

The chain carries TRBV4-1 and TRBJ1-2; D unresolved. The germline V gene encodes CDR1 MGHRA and CDR2 YSYEKL. V gave up 0 bases and J gave up 1 base, with 12 bases separating them. The CDR3 loop spans 16 amino acids. CDR3 sequence reads: CASSQEGFELNYGYTF. The CDR3 DNA reads TGCGCCAGCAGCCAAGAGGGATTTGAGCTTAACTATGGCTACACCTTC.

The chain combines TRBV7-9 with TRBJ1-1; D unresolved. The CDR3 sequence is 15 residues long. Per germline, CDR1 SEHNR and CDR2 FQNEAQ (reference sequence). V was cut by 5 bases and J by 0 bases, with 13 bases left in between. CDR3 sequence: CASSPLRTVNTEAFF. CDR3 coding DNA: TGTGCCAGCAGCCCCCTTCGTACCGTGAACACTGAAGCTTTCTTT.

V and J are TRBV29-1 and TRBJ1-1; D is unresolved. V was cut by 3 bases and J by 1 base, with 6 bases left in between. Germline assignment: CDR1 SQVTM and CDR2 ANQGSEA. This CDR3 is built from 12 residues. The CDR3 sequence: CSVDRSNTEAFF. The DNA of the CDR3 is TGCAGCGTTGATCGGTCGAACACTGAAGCTTTCTTT. The full variable domain, its missing parts supplied by reference TRBV29-1 and TRBJ1-1, is SAVISQKPSRDICQRGTSLTIQCQVDSQVTMMFWYRQQPGQSLTLIATANQGSEATYESGFVIDKFPISRPNLTFSTLTVSNMSPEDSSIYLCSVDRSNTEAFFGQGTRLTVV.

Of note for this clone: In the same sample, other DNA sequences code for this CDR3. The V call is TRBV4-3, the J call TRBJ2-3; 9 bases fit TRBD2. This CDR3 has 15 amino acids. Germline V gene lookup returns CDR1 LGHNA and CDR2 YSLEER. J lost 5 bases, V lost 0 bases, and 3 bases had no gene match. The CDR3 protein is CASSQDAGGGDTQYF. In DNA form, the CDR3 reads TGCGCCAGCAGCCAAGATGCGGGAGGGGGAGATACGCAGTATTTT.

With regard to this clone: The junction differs from germline at one of its ends, possibly a read error. This chain joins TRBV7-9 and TRBJ2-4; 8 nucleotides agree with TRBD1. The CDR3 spans 14 residues. CDR1 and CDR2 from the germline V gene are SEHNR and FQNEAQ (reference sequence). The CDR3, as DNA: TGTGCCAGCAGCGCTACCCGGGACAGGCTCCCCCATGACTTC. It translates to CASSATRDRLPHDF.

The gene calls are TRBV7-2 and TRBJ2-1; the D gene is possibly TRBD1 (6 bases). Deletions cut 5 bases from V and 9 bases from J, with 17 bases between. CDR1 is SGHTA, CDR2 FQGNSA, per germline. This CDR3 is 14 amino acids long. The CDR3 nucleotides are TGTGCCAGCAGCCCGGGACATGTAAACGGTGAGCAGTTCTTC. Amino acids: CASSPGHVNGEQFF.

A word on this clone: This sample includes further DNA sequences coding for the same CDR3. In nucleotides, the CDR3 is TGTGCCAGCAGCCCACTGGGCAGCGCCTCGGGTGGCTACACCTTC. Protein product: CASSPLGSASGGYTF. The genes are TRBV7-9 and TRBJ1-2; D is ambiguous. CDR1 and CDR2 from the germline V gene are SEHNR and FQNEAQ (reference sequence). The CDR3 length is 15 residues. Trimming removed 5 bases from V and 7 bases from J, with 20 bases in between.

This chain links TRBV5-4 with TRBJ2-3; D call uncertain. Germline CDR1 reads SGHNT; CDR2 reads YYREEE (reference sequence). The CDR3 consists of 11 residues. V was pared by 4 bases and J by 7 bases, with 7 bases between. CDR3 DNA sequence: TGTGCCAGCAGCCTGCGAAATACGCAGTATTTT. Residues: CASSLRNTQYF. The full variable domain, in which reference TRBV5-4 and TRBJ2-3 provide the parts outside the CDR3, is ETGVTQSPTHLIKTRGQQVTLRCSSQSGHNTVSWYQQALGQGPQFIFQYYREEENGRGNFPPRFSGLQFPNYSSELNVNALELDDSALYLCASSLRNTQYFGPGTRLTVL.

The chain couples TRBV19 to TRBJ1-6; a weak D match, TRBD1 (6 bases). The V end lost 4 bases, the J end lost 6 bases, and 16 bases lay between the germline ends. The CDR3 runs to 16 residues. Germline V lookup: CDR1 LNHDA, CDR2 SQIVND (reference sequence). CDR3 residues: CASSTRGGPSNSPLHF. The CDR3 DNA is TGTGCCAGTAGTACGAGGGGGGGTCCGTCTAATTCACCCCTCCACTTT.

The genes are TRBV5-1 and TRBJ1-4; no clear D. Germline CDR1 is SGHRS and CDR2 is YFSETQ. Deletions cut 0 bases from V and 6 bases from J, with 18 bases between. There are 17 residues in the CDR3. CDR3 in amino acids: CASSLEAPSSGHEKLFF. CDR3 coding DNA: TGCGCCAGCAGCTTGGAGGCCCCTAGTTCGGGTCATGAAAAACTGTTTTTT.

This chain joins TRBV4-3 and TRBJ2-7; no clear D gene. Germline-derived CDR1 and CDR2 are LGHNA and YSLEER. V shed 0 bases and J shed 6 bases, with 9 bases lying between them. The length of the CDR3 is 13 residues. The chain's CDR3 is CASSQDPGTEQYF. CDR3 sequence (DNA): TGCGCCAGCAGCCAAGATCCAGGAACCGAGCAGTACTTC.

The chain couples TRBV6-5 to TRBJ2-2; TRBD1 matches 11 bases. CDR3 size: 15 residues. Looked up from germline, CDR1 is MNHEY and CDR2 is SVGAGI. J was trimmed by 5 bases and V by 7 bases; bases with no gene match: 6. The CDR3 DNA follows: TGTGCCAGCAAACGAGGACAGGGGGCAACCGGGGAGCTGTTTTTT. Amino acid sequence: CASKRGQGATGELFF.

The J gene is TRBJ2-2, the V gene TRBV2; D unresolved. The CDR3 length is 13 residues. Trimming pared 7 bases from V and 6 bases from J, leaving 12 bases between. The germline V gene encodes CDR1 SNHLY and CDR2 FYNNEI. The CDR3 sequence is CASNPSNSGELFF. As DNA, the CDR3 is TGTGCCAGCAACCCCTCTAACTCCGGGGAGCTGTTTTTT.

The V gene is TRBV11-1, the J gene TRBJ1-4; D unclear. This CDR3 contains 17 residues. Trimming stripped 3 bases from V and 4 bases from J, with 18 bases between. CDR1 is SGHAT, CDR2 FQDESV, per germline (reference sequence). CDR3 coding DNA: TGTGCCAGCAGCTTCTCCGGGCTACGGGCGTTTAATGAAAAACTGTTTTTT. Its protein product is CASSFSGLRAFNEKLFF.

V and J are TRBV7-3 and TRBJ2-5, with 11 bases aligning to TRBD2. Looked up from germline, CDR1 is SGHTA and CDR2 is FQGTGA. This CDR3 has 14 residues. Losses at the gene ends were 5 bases for V and 5 bases for J; bases not matched to a gene: 4. For the CDR3, the DNA is TGTGCCAGCAGCCCCGGGACTAGCGGCGAGACCCAGTACTTC. It yields the protein CASSPGTSGETQYF.

The chain uses TRBV27 and TRBJ2-6, with D possibly matching TRBD1 (7 bases). Germline V gene lookup returns CDR1 MNHEY and CDR2 SMNVEV (reference sequence). This CDR3 region has 17 residues. Trimming cost V 3 bases and J 1 base, with 13 bases left between them. DNA of the CDR3: TGTGCCAGCAGTTTGGCCAGGGGGGTTTCTGGGGCCAACGTCCTGACTTTC. This sequence encodes CASSLARGVSGANVLTF. Using reference TRBV27 and TRBJ2-6 for the parts outside the CDR3, the full variable domain is EAQVTQNPRYLITVTGKKLTVTCSQNMNHEYMSWYRQDPGLGLRQIYYSMNVEVTDKGDVPEGYKVSRKEKRNFPLILESPSPNQTSLYFCASSLARGVSGANVLTFGAGSRLTVL.

The rearrangement uses TRBV5-1 and TRBJ2-7; the D is unclear. V was cut by 1 base and J by 3 bases, with 14 bases left in between. Germline V gives CDR1 SGHRS, CDR2 YFSETQ. The CDR3 extends over 15 amino acids. In nucleotides, the CDR3 is TGCGCCAGCAGCTTGAGAGCAGTTGAAGGCTACGAGCAGTACTTC. This codes for CASSLRAVEGYEQYF.

J is TRBJ1-2 and V is TRBV9; 8 bases line up with TRBD1. Trimming cost V 4 bases and J 7 bases; bases outside gene matches: 6. CDR3 length: 13 amino acids. Looked up from germline, CDR1 is SGDLS and CDR2 is YYNGEE. CDR3 in DNA: TGTGCCAGCAGCAAGGACAGGGAGGGTGGCTACACCTTC. Protein sequence: CASSKDREGGYTF.

The chain uses TRBV2 and TRBJ1-1; tentatively, D is TRBD1 (5 bases). The germline gives CDR1 SNHLY, CDR2 FYNNEI. The CDR3 contains 12 residues. V lost 5 bases and J lost 8, with 12 bases in between. DNA for the CDR3: TGTGCCAGCAGTCAGCTGGCAGGGGAAGCTTTCTTT. It translates to CASSQLAGEAFF.

This clone was observed a single time. The V gene is TRBV27, the J gene TRBJ1-3; unclear D gene. Germline-derived CDR1 and CDR2 are MNHEY and SMNVEV (reference sequence). The CDR3 consists of 11 residues. Trimming took off 8 bases at V and 9 bases at J, with 11 bases between the two ends. CDR3 amino acids: CASAGRGTIYF. Written as DNA, the CDR3 is TGTGCCAGCGCGGGCCGCGGCACCATATATTTT.

The chain combines TRBV7-6 with TRBJ2-7, with 7 bases identical to TRBD2. Germline V CDR1 and CDR2: SGHVS, FNYEAQ. V lost 5 bases and J lost 7; bases outside the gene matches: 8. The CDR3 spans 13 residues. The CDR3 loop reads CASSTPTRGEQYF. CDR3 bases: TGTGCCAGCAGCACTCCGACGCGGGGGGAGCAGTACTTC.

The sample holds a few counts of this clone. The gene calls are TRBV13 and TRBJ1-5; 11 bases are shared with TRBD1. The CDR3 has 15 amino acids. Germline V lookup: CDR1 PRHDT, CDR2 FYEKMQ (reference sequence). V lost 4 bases, J lost 6 bases, and 5 bases stayed unmatched. CDR3 sequence reads: CASSYGTGGGQPQHF. In DNA form, the CDR3 reads TGTGCCAGCAGCTACGGGACAGGGGGAGGTCAGCCCCAGCATTTT.